This entry is about one T cell receptor beta chain. Its target is not known. The data are from a study of CD8 T cells in Susac syndrome. The study's findings and limits: In its TCR sequencing and HLA analysis, the study acknowledged that the number of individuals was relatively small.

Reverse transcription used roughly 0.45 to 1 ug RNA and random hexamers. By means of immunoSEQ multiplex PCR, TCR beta CDR3 spanning 54 Vbeta and 13 Jbeta underwent amplification. TCRdb redid the calling of the immunoSEQ multiplex PCR reads with MiXCR, one entry per CDR3 protein. Of some 300,000 distinct CDR3 sequences in the sample, approximately 89% were seen once. The CD8+ and CD4+ T cells were isolated magnetically using a negative isolation approach, whereas the TEMRA cells were enriched by FACS. Sequencing was performed on CD8+ T cells from PBMCs. The TCR comes from a human donor with multiple sclerosis.

CDR3 nucleotide sequence: TGTGCCACCAGCAGAGATCGGGCAGCCTACGAGCAGTACTTC. Protein product: CATSRDRAAYEQYF. The chain has TRBV15 and TRBJ2-7, with no clear D. The CDR3 consists of 14 residues. Deletions cut 0 bases from V and 2 bases from J, with 8 bases between. Germline CDR1 is LNHNV and CDR2 is YYDKDF (reference sequence).